This entry describes one T cell receptor (beta chain). Its antigen remains unidentified. Germline CDR1 is LNHDA and CDR2 is SQIVND (reference sequence). With 5 bases clipped from V and 7 bases from J, the junction kept 5 bases outside the gene matches. This CDR3 has 14 residues. The sample comes from a study of T cell responses to AZD1222 COVID-19 vaccine. Study outcomes and limitations: Dominant at 160-218 and 743-854, vaccine-associated CD4 TCRs also spanned spike. Females made up more of the donors, who were largely white British, and clonal diversity may have come out too low. Baseline serology detected seropositivity in only 5 or 6 AZD1222 recipients. Regions left unmutated in variants are reportedly the target of nearly half of spike-specific TCRs.

Assay used: immunoSEQ multiplex PCR; TCRdb lists only in-frame clones, some missing. The sample consists of approximately 52,000 clones, approximately 90% of them appearing once. The material was peripheral blood, obtained 28 days after the second AZD1222 dose. The chain carries TRBV19 and TRBJ2-1; 10 positions agree with TRBD1. This receptor was taken from an adult who received the AZD1222 COVID-19 vaccine. CDR3 sequence (DNA): TGTGCCAGTAGTTATGGACAGGGGGGGAATGAGCAGTTCTTC. Protein: CASSYGQGGNEQFF.